This TCR beta chain was obtained from a study of CD8+CD57+ T cells in acquired aplastic anemia. Across the whole study: Sorted CD4+ and CD8+ cells yielded DNA averaging around 3.2 ug.

Genomic DNA provided the template from which TCR beta VDJ and CDR3 profiles were obtained. A single record per CDR3 protein comes from TCRdb applying MiXCR to the reads. Counted here are 450,000 to 550,000 distinct CDR3 sequences, more than 25% occurring once; the ten biggest clones make up roughly 0.8%. This clonotype was seen many times. Sequencing was done on patients that had shown CD8+CD57+ cell expansion by flow cytometry. Severe acquired aplastic anemia was present in all patients. This TCR came from a human donor with aplastic anemia. Sequences were obtained from sorted CD4+, CD8+, or CD8+CD57+ T cells (not recorded which) from PBMCs.

Here the CDR3 DNA reads TGTGCCAGCAGTTACGGGGAGGACAGTGTAGTGCCCCAGCATTTT. The encoded protein is CASSYGEDSVVPQHF. The J gene is TRBJ1-5, the V gene TRBV6-5; possibly TRBD1 for D (6 bases). Germline V gene data show CDR1 as MNHEY and CDR2 as SVGAGI. The CDR3 runs 15 residues. The V and J ends lost 2 bases and 9 bases respectively, with 17 bases between them.